Below are 22 T cell receptor beta chains sequenced from a single sample in a study of OX40 agonist ivuxolimab in advanced cancers. The library was produced with the immunoSEQ multiplex PCR assay. TCRdb re-hosts the immuneACCESS table, in-frame sequences only. Its copies lack some clones; in the studies checked, an unresolved V gene accounts for under half of them, and the cause for the rest is not known. Across this sample there are roughly 60,000 clones, with roughly 80% seen only once. Clones ranked in the top ten supply about 2.2% of the sample. Here the sequenced sample was CD4+ or CD8+ T cells sorted from blood, taken in a trial of the OX40 agonist ivuxolimab. Receptors originate from an adult with an advanced solid tumor such as melanoma, head and neck, liver or kidney cancer.

The J gene is TRBJ2-3, the V gene TRBV30; D not resolved. Germline values: CDR1 GTSNPN, CDR2 SVGIG (reference sequence). Trimming stripped 3 bases from V and 8 bases from J, with 6 bases between. The CDR3 loop spans 10 amino acids. CDR3 loop: CAWSGSTQYF. As DNA, the CDR3 is TGTGCCTGGAGCGGAAGTACGCAGTATTTT.

This clone has a single count. This chain connects TRBV7-3 to TRBJ1-4; D gene unclear. CDR1 and CDR2 (germline): SGHTA, FQGTGA. The CDR3 sequence is 12 residues long. The V gene lost 1 base and the J gene lost 7 bases, with 4 bases spanning the gap. The CDR3 DNA sequence: TGTGCCAGCAGCTTAAAAGGTGAAAAACTGTTTTTT. This sequence encodes CASSLKGEKLFF.

This chain connects TRBV6-1 to TRBJ1-5; 8 bases fit TRBD1. Germline loops: CDR1 MNHNS, CDR2 SASEGT. The V segment lost 6 bases and the J segment 2 bases; nucleotides outside the gene matches: 3. There are 14 residues in the CDR3. CDR3 nucleotides: TGTGCCAGCAGGAAACAGGGGGGCAATCAGCCCCAGCATTTT. Amino acids: CASRKQGGNQPQHF.

This chain links TRBV28 with TRBJ1-2, with a weak D call TRBD1 (5 bases). Trimming took 6 bases from V and 0 from J, leaving 11 bases between them. This CDR3 is 14 amino acids long. CDR1 is MDHEN and CDR2 is SYDVKM in the germline V gene. The CDR3 DNA follows: TGTGCCAGCAGGTGGGGGAAAGCTAACTATGGCTACACCTTC. This encodes CASRWGKANYGYTF.

J is TRBJ1-2 and V is TRBV2; no clear D. The CDR3 length is 15 residues. The germline CDR1 and CDR2 sequences are SNHLY and FYNNEI. V lost 3 bases, J lost 2 bases, and 13 bases lay in between. The CDR3, as DNA: TGTGCCAGCAGTGATACTTGGGCGGGGAACTATGGCTACACCTTC. It is translated as CASSDTWAGNYGYTF.

The chain couples TRBV15 to TRBJ2-2, with unresolved D. The germline V and J ends were trimmed by 0 bases and 3 bases, with 5 bases remaining between them. The CDR3 has 14 residues. Germline V gene data show CDR1 as LNHNV and CDR2 as YYDKDF (reference sequence). The CDR3 sequence is CATSREPYTGELFF. CDR3 in DNA: TGTGCCACCAGCAGAGAACCCTACACCGGGGAGCTGTTTTTT.

CDR3 bases: TGCGCCAGCAGCGCGACTAGCGGGAGTTCCGGGGAGCTGTTTTTT. It encodes CASSATSGSSGELFF. The chain links TRBV5-1 to TRBJ2-2, with 12 positions matching TRBD2. Germline V gene sequence: CDR1 SGHRS, CDR2 YFSETQ. This CDR3 has 15 residues. The V segment lost 4 bases and the J segment 6 bases; nucleotides outside the gene matches: 4.

The chain couples TRBV12-5 to TRBJ2-7; D is tentatively TRBD1 or TRBD2 (5 bases each). V was clipped by 8 bases and J by 2 bases, with 25 bases between them. Germline CDR1 reads LGHNT; CDR2 reads FRNRAP. The CDR3 runs to 17 residues. CDR3 in amino acids: CASSHNPGSKAPYEQYF. Here the CDR3 DNA reads TGTGCTAGTAGTCACAACCCAGGGAGTAAAGCTCCCTACGAGCAGTACTTC. Full variable domain (rest looked up from reference TRBV12-5 and TRBJ2-7): DARVTQTPRHKVTEMGQEVTMRCQPILGHNTVFWYRQTMMQGLELLAYFRNRAPLDDSGMPKDRFSAEMPDATLATLKIQPSEPRDSAVYFCASSHNPGSKAPYEQYFGPGTRLTVT.

There are a few counts of this clone. This chain links TRBV29-1 with TRBJ2-3, with D possibly matching TRBD1 (6 bases). Germline V gene lookup returns CDR1 SQVTM and CDR2 ANQGSEA. Trimming removed 7 bases from V and 2 bases from J, with 10 bases in between. The CDR3 extends over 12 amino acids. CDR3 DNA sequence: TGCAGCGGGGGGCAGTACACAGATACGCAGTATTTT. Amino acids: CSGGQYTDTQYF.

The rearrangement joins TRBV6-4 to TRBJ2-3; D unclear. Trimming stripped 7 bases from V and 1 base from J, with 15 bases between. The CDR3 is 15 residues long. The germline V gene encodes CDR1 MRHNA and CDR2 SNTAGT. CDR3 DNA: TGTGCCAGCAACCGATTCCTAGAGGGCACAGATACGCAGTATTTT. This codes for CASNRFLEGTDTQYF.

The chain has TRBV6-5 and TRBJ1-3; D is unresolved. CDR1 MNHEY and CDR2 SVGAGI come from the germline V gene. Trimming stripped 5 bases from V and 4 bases from J, with 12 bases between. The CDR3 contains 14 residues. CDR3: CASSPIVAGNTIYF. The CDR3 coding sequence is TGTGCCAGCAGTCCGATTGTGGCAGGAAACACCATATATTTT.

The chain uses TRBV19 and TRBJ2-2; TRBD2 might be the D (5 bases). Germline lookup yields CDR1 LNHDA and CDR2 SQIVND (reference sequence). The CDR3 runs 14 residues. V lost 6 bases to trimming and J lost 6 bases, with 14 bases between them. The CDR3 DNA is TGTGCCAGTAGGGCTAGCCCGGCGGCCGGGGAGCTGTTTTTT. This codes for CASRASPAAGELFF.

This chain connects TRBV5-5 to TRBJ2-1; 9 nucleotides match TRBD2. The CDR3 length is 16 residues. The V gene's germline CDR1 is SGHKS and CDR2 YYEKEE (reference sequence). With 0 bases clipped from V and 9 bases from J, the junction kept 10 bases outside the gene matches. The CDR3 coding sequence is TGTGCCAGCAGCTTGGCACTGGCGGGGGGGCCGGGTGAGCAGTTCTTC. This codes for CASSLALAGGPGEQFF.

This chain links TRBV5-5 with TRBJ2-3; D ambiguous. Germline loops: CDR1 SGHKS, CDR2 YYEKEE (reference sequence). V was shortened by 4 bases and J by 6 bases, with 9 bases between the two germline ends. The CDR3 loop spans 12 amino acids. The CDR3 sequence is CASSLRLDTQYF. CDR3 bases: TGTGCCAGCAGCCTCAGATTGGATACGCAGTATTTT.

The rearrangement joins TRBV5-1 to TRBJ1-1, with TRBD1 as a possible D gene (6 bases). Looked up from germline, CDR1 is SGHRS and CDR2 is YFSETQ. The CDR3 covers 14 residues. V was trimmed by 0 bases and J by 5 bases, leaving 11 bases between them. The CDR3 protein is CASSLGGGRTEAFF. The DNA of the CDR3 is TGCGCCAGCAGCTTGGGCGGGGGCCGAACTGAAGCTTTCTTT.

The rearrangement uses TRBV9 and TRBJ2-7; TRBD1 agrees at 7 bases. Germline values: CDR1 SGDLS, CDR2 YYNGEE. Germline trimming cut 0 bases from V and 2 bases from J; bases unmatched to any gene: 2. This CDR3 contains 14 residues. CDR3 amino acids: CASSVGQGAYEQYF. The CDR3 DNA sequence: TGTGCCAGCAGCGTAGGTCAGGGGGCCTACGAGCAGTACTTC.

The chain combines TRBV7-8 with TRBJ1-3; D gene unclear. The germline V gene encodes CDR1 SGHVS and CDR2 FQNEAQ. Trimming cost V 4 bases and J 5 bases, with 21 bases left between them. This CDR3 has 17 residues. In DNA form, the CDR3 reads TGTGCCAGCAGCTATACGACAAGTCGGGTTCTTCGAAACACCATATATTTT. This codes for CASSYTTSRVLRNTIYF.

This chain connects TRBV5-4 to TRBJ1-2, with a weak D call TRBD1 (5 bases). The germline gives CDR1 SGHNT, CDR2 YYREEE (reference sequence). V was shortened by 3 bases and J by 4 bases, with 13 bases between the two germline ends. This CDR3 has 14 amino acids. The CDR3 DNA sequence: TGTGCCAGCAGCTGGGACCTATCGGGCTATGGCTACACCTTC. This sequence encodes CASSWDLSGYGYTF.

Notes on this clone: The junction does not match germline at one end; this may be a read error. The chain uses TRBV5-4 and TRBJ1-2; a possible D gene is TRBD1 (6 bases). Germline V CDR1 and CDR2: SGHNT, YYREEE (reference sequence). The CDR3 has 14 residues. The CDR3 DNA follows: TGTGCCACCAGCCCTTCGGGGGGCGGCTATGGCTACACCTTC. It specifies CATSPSGGGYGYTF.

The rearrangement joins TRBV9 to TRBJ2-5; weak D call: TRBD2 (7 bases). CDR3 size: 15 residues. CDR1 and CDR2 from the germline V gene are SGDLS and YYNGEE. V lost 5 bases, J lost 4 bases, and 18 bases lay in between. Here the CDR3 reads CASRRGGGQSETQYF. DNA of the CDR3: TGTGCCAGCAGGAGAGGGGGAGGGCAGTCAGAGACCCAGTACTTC.

V gene TRBV27 combines with J gene TRBJ2-7; perhaps TRBD1 as D (5 bases). CDR1 is MNHEY, CDR2 SMNVEV, per germline (reference sequence). The CDR3 is 13 amino acids. V lost 4 bases, J lost 4 bases, and 11 bases lay in between. CDR3 residues: CASSSTQGYEQYF. CDR3 nucleotide sequence: TGTGCCAGCAGTTCTACTCAGGGATACGAGCAGTACTTC.

This clone rates as large (0.1 to 1%). The V call is TRBV29-1, the J call TRBJ1-1, with D maybe TRBD1 (5 bases). With 7 bases removed from V and 5 bases from J, the gap between germline ends came to 11 bases. The germline CDR1 and CDR2 sequences are SQVTM and ANQGSEA. The CDR3 spans 11 residues. CDR3 sequence reads: CSGYEGTEAFF. As DNA, the CDR3 is TGCAGCGGATACGAGGGGACTGAAGCTTTCTTT.